This T cell receptor (beta chain) is from a study of graft-versus-host responses after intestinal transplantation. Of note for this clone: Its antigen is not identified.

The CDR3 is 15 amino acids. The germline V gene has CDR1 MDHEN and CDR2 SYDVKM. V was shortened by 3 bases and J by 7 bases, with 13 bases between the two germline ends. Assay: immunoSEQ multiplex PCR; the TCRdb copy retains only in-frame clones and omits some. The data show under 150,000 clones, with about 95% seen just once and over 2.5% held by the top ten. V gene TRBV28 combines with J gene TRBJ1-6; no clear D gene. Here the sequenced sample was unstimulated CD8+ T cells sorted from spleen or lymph node cells, taken before intestinal transplant. This sequence was found in a human donor who received an intestinal transplant. This CDR3 reads CASSLGVVSNSPLHF. CDR3 DNA: TGTGCCAGCAGTTTGGGCGTCGTGTCGAATTCACCCCTCCACTTT.